This TCR beta chain was recovered during a study of blood T cell repertoires in COVID-19. On the study more broadly: Samples of COVID-19 (acute and convalescent) were obtained from the United States, Italy and Spain. T cells, B-cell-depleted T cells, or PBMCs supplied cDNA or gDNA.

In germline, CDR1 is SGHNT, CDR2 YENEEA. V lost 5 bases to trimming and J lost 5 bases, with 13 bases between them. The CDR3 spans 13 residues. Profiled with immunoSEQ multiplex PCR; TCRdb holds only in-frame clones, not every one. This table has approximately 250,000 clones, approximately 84% appearing once. Source material: PBMCs or T cells enriched from blood (not recorded which). This chain joins TRBV11-3 and TRBJ2-7; weak D call: TRBD2 (5 bases). The receptor's source is a man aged 40-49 years who had recovered from COVID-19. CDR3 bases: TGTGCCAGCAGCCCTAGTACGGAGGACGAGCAGTACTTC. Amino acid sequence: CASSPSTEDEQYF.